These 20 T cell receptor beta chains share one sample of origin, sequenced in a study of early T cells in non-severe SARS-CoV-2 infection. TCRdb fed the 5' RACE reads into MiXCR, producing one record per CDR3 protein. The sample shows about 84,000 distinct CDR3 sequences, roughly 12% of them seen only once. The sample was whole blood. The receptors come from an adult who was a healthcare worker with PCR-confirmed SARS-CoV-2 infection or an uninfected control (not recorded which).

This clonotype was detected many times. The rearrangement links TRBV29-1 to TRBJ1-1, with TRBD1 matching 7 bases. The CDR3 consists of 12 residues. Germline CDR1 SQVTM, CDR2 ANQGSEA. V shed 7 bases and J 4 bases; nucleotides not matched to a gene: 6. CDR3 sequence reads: CSAHRGGTEAFF. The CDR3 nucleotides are TGCAGCGCCCACAGGGGAGGCACTGAAGCTTTCTTT.

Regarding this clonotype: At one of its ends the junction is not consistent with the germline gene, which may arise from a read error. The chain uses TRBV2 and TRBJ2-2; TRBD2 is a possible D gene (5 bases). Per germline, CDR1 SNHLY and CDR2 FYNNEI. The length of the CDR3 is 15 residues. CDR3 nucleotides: TGTGCCAGCAGGGAAGACTACCCGAACACCGGGGAGCTGTTTTTT. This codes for CASREDYPNTGELFF.

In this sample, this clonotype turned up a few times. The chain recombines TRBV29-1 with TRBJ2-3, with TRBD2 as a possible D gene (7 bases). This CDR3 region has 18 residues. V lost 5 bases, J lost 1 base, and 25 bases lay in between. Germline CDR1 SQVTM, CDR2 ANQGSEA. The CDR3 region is CSVRGGDFSRSRTDTQYF. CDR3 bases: TGCAGCGTTAGGGGGGGCGACTTTTCCCGTTCCCGCACAGATACGCAGTATTTT.

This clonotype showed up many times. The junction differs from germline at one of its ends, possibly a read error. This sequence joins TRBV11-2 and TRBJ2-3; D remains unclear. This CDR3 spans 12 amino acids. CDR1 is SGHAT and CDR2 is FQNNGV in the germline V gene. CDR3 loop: CASSVDTDTQYF. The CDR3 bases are TGTGCCAGCAGCGTAGACACAGATACGCAGTATTTT.

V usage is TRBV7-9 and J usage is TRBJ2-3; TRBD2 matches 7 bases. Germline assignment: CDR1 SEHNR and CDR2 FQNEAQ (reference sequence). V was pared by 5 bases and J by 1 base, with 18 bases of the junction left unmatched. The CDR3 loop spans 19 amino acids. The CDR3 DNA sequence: TGTGCCAGCAGCCGTGCGGTTGCTAGCGGAAAAACGGGCACAGATACGCAGTATTTT. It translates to CASSRAVASGKTGTDTQYF.

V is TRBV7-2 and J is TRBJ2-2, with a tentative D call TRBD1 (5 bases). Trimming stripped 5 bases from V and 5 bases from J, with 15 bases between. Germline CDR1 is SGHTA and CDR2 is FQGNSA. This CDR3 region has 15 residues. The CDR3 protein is CASSPDRALTGELFF. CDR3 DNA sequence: TGTGCCAGCAGCCCCGACAGAGCTCTGACCGGGGAGCTGTTTTTT. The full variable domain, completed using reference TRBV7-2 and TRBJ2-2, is GAGVSQSPSNKVTEKGKDVELRCDPISGHTALYWYRQSLGQGLEFLIYFQGNSAPDKSGLPSDRFSAERTGGSVSTLTIQRTQQEDSAVYLCASSPDRALTGELFFGEGSRLTVL.

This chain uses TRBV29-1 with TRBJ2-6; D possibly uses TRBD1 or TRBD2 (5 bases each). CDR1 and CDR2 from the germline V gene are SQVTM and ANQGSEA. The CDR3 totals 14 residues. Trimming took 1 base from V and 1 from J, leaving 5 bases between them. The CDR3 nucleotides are TGCAGCGTTGAAGGGGGGTCTGGGGCCAACGTCCTGACTTTC. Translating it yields CSVEGGSGANVLTF.

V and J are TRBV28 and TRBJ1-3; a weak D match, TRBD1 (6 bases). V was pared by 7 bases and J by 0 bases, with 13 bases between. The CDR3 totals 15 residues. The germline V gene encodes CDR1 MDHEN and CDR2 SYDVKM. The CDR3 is CASTVQGYSGNTIYF. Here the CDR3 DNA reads TGTGCCAGCACCGTACAGGGCTACTCTGGAAACACCATATATTTT.

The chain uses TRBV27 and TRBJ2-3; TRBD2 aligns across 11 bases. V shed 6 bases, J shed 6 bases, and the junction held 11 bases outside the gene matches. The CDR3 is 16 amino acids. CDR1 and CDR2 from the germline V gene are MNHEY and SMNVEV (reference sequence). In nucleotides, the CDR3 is TGTGCCAGCAGCTTCAGACTAGCGGGGACCTTCGATACGCAGTATTTT. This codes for CASSFRLAGTFDTQYF.

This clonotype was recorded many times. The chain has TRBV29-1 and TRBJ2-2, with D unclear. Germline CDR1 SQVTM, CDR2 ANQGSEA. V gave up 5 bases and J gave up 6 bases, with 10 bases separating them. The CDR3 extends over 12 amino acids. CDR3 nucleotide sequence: TGCAGCGTTAACGGACCCGCCGGGGAGCTGTTTTTT. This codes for CSVNGPAGELFF.

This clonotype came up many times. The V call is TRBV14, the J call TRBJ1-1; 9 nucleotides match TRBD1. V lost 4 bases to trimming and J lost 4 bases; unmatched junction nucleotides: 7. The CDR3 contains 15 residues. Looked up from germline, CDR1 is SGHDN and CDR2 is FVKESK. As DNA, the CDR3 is TGTGCCAGCAGCCCTTTCGTGACAGGGGGCACTGAAGCTTTCTTT. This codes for CASSPFVTGGTEAFF. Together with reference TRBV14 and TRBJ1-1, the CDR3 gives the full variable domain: EAGVTQFPSHSVIEKGQTVTLRCDPISGHDNLYWYRRVMGKEIKFLLHFVKESKQDESGMPNNRFLAERTGGTYSTLKVQPAELEDSGVYFCASSPFVTGGTEAFFGQGTRLTVV.

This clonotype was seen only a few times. CDR3 nucleotide sequence: TGTGCCAGCAGCCCCCTCGAAAAACTGTTTTTT. Amino acid sequence: CASSPLEKLFF. The V gene is TRBV6-6, the J gene TRBJ1-4; no clear D gene. Trimming cost V 6 bases and J 8 bases, with 7 bases left between them. This CDR3 is 11 amino acids long. CDR1 and CDR2 (germline): MNHNY, SVGAGI (reference sequence).

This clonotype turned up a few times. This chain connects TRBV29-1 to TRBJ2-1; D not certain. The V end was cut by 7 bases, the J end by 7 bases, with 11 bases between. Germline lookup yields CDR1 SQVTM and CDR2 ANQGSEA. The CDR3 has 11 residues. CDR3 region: CSALRVNEQFF. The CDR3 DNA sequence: TGCAGCGCCTTACGGGTTAATGAGCAGTTCTTC.

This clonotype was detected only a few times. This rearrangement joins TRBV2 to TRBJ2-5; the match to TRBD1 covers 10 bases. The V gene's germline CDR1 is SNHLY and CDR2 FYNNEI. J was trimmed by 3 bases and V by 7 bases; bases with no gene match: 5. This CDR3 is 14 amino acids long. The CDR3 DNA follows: TGTGCCAGCACTCCGGACAGGGGGGAAGAGACCCAGTACTTC. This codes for CASTPDRGEETQYF.

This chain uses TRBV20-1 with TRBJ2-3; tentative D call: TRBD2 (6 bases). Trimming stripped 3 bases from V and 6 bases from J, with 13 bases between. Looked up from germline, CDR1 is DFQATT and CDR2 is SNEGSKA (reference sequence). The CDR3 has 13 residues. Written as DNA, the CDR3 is TGCAGTGCTAGGACGGGAGTACGGGATACGCAGTATTTT. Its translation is CSARTGVRDTQYF.

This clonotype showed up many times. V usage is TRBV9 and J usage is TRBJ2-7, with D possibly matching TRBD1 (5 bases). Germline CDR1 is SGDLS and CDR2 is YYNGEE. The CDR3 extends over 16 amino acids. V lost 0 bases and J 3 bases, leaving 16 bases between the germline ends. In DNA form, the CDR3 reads TGTGCCAGCAGCGTAGCTGGGCAGGGAAGTTTCTACGAGCAGTACTTC. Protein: CASSVAGQGSFYEQYF.

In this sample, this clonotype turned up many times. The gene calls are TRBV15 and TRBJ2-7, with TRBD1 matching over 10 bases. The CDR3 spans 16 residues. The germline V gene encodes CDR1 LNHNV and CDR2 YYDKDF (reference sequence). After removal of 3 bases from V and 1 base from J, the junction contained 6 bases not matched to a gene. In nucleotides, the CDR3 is TGTGCCACCAGCAGGGGGGACAGGGGACTATCCTACGAGCAGTACTTC. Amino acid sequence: CATSRGDRGLSYEQYF.

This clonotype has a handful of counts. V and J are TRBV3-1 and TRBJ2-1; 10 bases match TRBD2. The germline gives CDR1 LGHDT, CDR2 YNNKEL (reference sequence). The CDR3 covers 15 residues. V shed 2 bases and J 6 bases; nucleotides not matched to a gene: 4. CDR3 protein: CASSQSGGAPNEQFF. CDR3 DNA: TGTGCCAGCAGCCAAAGCGGGGGGGCCCCCAATGAGCAGTTCTTC.

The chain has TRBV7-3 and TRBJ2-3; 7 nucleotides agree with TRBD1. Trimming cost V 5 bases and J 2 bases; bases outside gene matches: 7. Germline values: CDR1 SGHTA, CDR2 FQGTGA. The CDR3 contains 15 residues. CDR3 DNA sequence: TGTGCCAGCAGCACCGGACAGGAGGCCACAGATACGCAGTATTTT. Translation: CASSTGQEATDTQYF.

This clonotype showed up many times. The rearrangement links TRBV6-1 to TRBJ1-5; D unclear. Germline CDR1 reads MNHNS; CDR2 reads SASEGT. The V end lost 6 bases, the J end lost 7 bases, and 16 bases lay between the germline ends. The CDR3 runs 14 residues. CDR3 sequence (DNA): TGTGCCAGCAGAGGCACAGTTTCCGGGCAGCCCCAGCATTTT. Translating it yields CASRGTVSGQPQHF.